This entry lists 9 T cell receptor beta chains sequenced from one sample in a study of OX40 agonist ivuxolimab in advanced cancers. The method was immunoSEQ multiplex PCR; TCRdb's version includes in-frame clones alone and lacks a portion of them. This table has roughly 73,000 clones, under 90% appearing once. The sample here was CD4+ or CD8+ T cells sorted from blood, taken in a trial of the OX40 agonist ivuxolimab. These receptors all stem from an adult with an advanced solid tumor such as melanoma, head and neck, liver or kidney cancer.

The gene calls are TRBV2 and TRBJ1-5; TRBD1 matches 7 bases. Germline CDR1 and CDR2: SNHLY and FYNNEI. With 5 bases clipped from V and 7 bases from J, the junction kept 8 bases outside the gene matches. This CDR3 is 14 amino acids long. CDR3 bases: TGTGCCAGCAGTCCCGACAGGGAAGGGCAGCCCCAGCATTTT. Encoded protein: CASSPDREGQPQHF.

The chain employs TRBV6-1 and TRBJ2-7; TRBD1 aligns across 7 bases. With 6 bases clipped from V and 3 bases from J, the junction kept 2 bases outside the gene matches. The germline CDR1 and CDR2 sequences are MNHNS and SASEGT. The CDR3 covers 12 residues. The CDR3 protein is CASSWTGYEQYF. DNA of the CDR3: TGTGCCAGCAGCTGGACAGGCTACGAGCAGTACTTC.

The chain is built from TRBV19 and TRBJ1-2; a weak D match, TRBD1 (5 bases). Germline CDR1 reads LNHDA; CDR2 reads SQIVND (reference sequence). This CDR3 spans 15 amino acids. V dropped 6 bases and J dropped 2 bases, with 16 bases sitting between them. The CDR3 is CASRDPGLLNYGYTF. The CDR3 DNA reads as TGTGCCAGTAGGGACCCGGGACTTTTAAACTATGGCTACACCTTC.

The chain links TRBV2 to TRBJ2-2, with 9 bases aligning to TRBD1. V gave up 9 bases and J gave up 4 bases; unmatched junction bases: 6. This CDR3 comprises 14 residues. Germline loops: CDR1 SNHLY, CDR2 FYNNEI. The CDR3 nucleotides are TGTGCCAGTGGGGACAGGGTGATCACCGGGGAGCTGTTTTTT. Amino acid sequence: CASGDRVITGELFF.

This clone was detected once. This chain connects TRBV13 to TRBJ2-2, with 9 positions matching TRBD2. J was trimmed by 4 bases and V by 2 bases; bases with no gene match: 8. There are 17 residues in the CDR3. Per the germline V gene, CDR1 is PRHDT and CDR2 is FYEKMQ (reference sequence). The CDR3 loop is CASSLFGSGRGTGELFF. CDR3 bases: TGTGCCAGCAGCTTATTTGGTAGCGGGAGAGGCACCGGGGAGCTGTTTTTT.

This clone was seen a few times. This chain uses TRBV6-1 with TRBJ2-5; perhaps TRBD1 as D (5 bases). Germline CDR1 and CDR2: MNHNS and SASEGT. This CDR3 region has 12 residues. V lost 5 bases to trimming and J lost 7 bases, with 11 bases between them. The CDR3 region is CASSLEGVTQYF. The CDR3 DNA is TGTGCCAGCAGTCTCGAAGGGGTGACCCAGTACTTC.

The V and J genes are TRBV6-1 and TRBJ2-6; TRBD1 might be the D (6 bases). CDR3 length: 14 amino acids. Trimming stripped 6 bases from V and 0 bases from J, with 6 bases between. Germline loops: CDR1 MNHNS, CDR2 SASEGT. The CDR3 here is CASRTGSGANVLTF. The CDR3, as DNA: TGTGCCAGCAGGACAGGCTCTGGGGCCAACGTCCTGACTTTC.

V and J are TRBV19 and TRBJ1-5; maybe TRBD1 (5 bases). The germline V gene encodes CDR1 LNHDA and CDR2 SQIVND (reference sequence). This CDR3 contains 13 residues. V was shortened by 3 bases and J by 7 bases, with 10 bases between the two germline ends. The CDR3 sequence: CASSMAGTQPQHF. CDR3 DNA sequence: TGTGCCAGTAGTATGGCAGGGACCCAGCCCCAGCATTTT.

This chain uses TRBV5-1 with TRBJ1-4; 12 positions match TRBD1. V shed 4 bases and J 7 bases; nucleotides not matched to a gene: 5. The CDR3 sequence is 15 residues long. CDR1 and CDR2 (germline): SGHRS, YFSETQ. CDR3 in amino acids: CASSLPGQGAEKLFF. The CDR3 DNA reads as TGCGCCAGCAGCCTACCGGGACAGGGGGCTGAAAAACTGTTTTTT.